This T cell receptor beta chain was recorded in a study of Ad26.COV2.S vaccination and SARS-CoV-2 variants (dated by TCRdb to the early 2020s). Some background on the complete study: The specificity and breadth of SARS-CoV-2-reactive T cell receptors after Ad26.COV2.S vaccination were assessed by TCRbeta repertoire sequencing. A total of approximately 30 samples were included in the TCR-sequenced set, comprising 19 Ad26.COV2.S vaccine recipients, 5 placebo recipients and 8 SARS-CoV-2 convalescent individuals.

TCRbeta CDR3 regions were sequenced with the immunoSEQ Assay. After extraction, genomic DNA underwent amplification by bias-controlled multiplex PCR, followed by high-throughput sequencing. For the original study's pipeline: Collapsing and filtering of sequences were performed to quantify the absolute abundance of each unique TCRbeta CDR3 region. T cell fraction was estimated by normalizing TCRbeta template counts to usable DNA, which was measured by amplifying reference genes present in all nucleated cells. Repertoire TCRs were annotated as SARS-CoV-2-specific by exact matching of V gene, CDR3 amino acid sequence and J gene to a known reactive TCR set. The reference SARS-CoV-2 TCR set was obtained from MIRA and was filtered for enrichment in COVID-19-positive ImmuneCODE repertoires, whereby public or cross-reactive TCRs were removed. Drawing on the MIRA antigens, annotated TCRs were analysed further at the level of specific ORF or position within ORF. Depth was the summed frequency of annotated unique rearrangements, while breadth was defined as annotated unique rearrangements over total unique productive rearrangements. TCR breadth was compared between groups using two-sided Wilcoxon rank-sum tests. Drawn from immuneACCESS, this table holds only the in-frame rearrangements with V and J called that TCRdb kept. Clones are partly lost; checked studies trace under half to an unresolved V gene and leave the rest unexplained. Clone size and V and J calls were adopted from that table, with D and trimming inferred from the DNA. Across this sample there are tens of thousands of clones, with more than 70% seen only once. Around a sixth of the sample is held by the ten biggest clonotypes.

The label giving this sample's time point can be read as: individuals recovered from natural SARS-CoV-2 infection. The germline V and J ends show losses of 5 bases and 5 bases respectively, and no gene match explains 17 bases of the junction. From its cysteine to its phenylalanine, the CDR3 spans 17 amino acids. CDR3 DNA is the only sequence kept; it has 51 bases, read in frame from the first base. The germline V gene (reference sequence) provides CDR1 LNHDA and CDR2 SQIVND. On this clone: No antigen is known for it. Base qualities are not provided; no much larger clone lies one nucleotide away.

Overall study results and their limits: Higher spike-specific TCR breadth was observed in Ad26.COV2.S recipients than in placebo recipients (P = 0.0014). The authors noted that the TCR breadth and depth analyses may have underestimated total T cell responses. Vaccine and placebo recipients had comparable non-spike TCR breadth, which fits with the vaccine containing only spike. After vaccination, spike-specific CD8+ and CD4+ T cell responses were reported to show substantial breadth.

The V and J segments used are TRBV19 and TRBJ2-5; 7 nucleotides in the junction match TRBD1. The sample in question was peripheral blood, obtained after recovery from COVID-19. This TCR came from a human donor who had recovered from COVID-19. The CDR3 protein is CASSSRAATGLSETQYF. The nucleotide sequence is TGTGCCAGTAGTTCTCGGGCCGCGACAGGGTTGTCCGAGACCCAGTACTTC.